Listed here are 8 T cell receptor beta chains from one sample, sequenced in a study of shared clonotypes between healthy human individuals. Libraries were prepared by immunoSEQ multiplex PCR; TCRdb keeps only in-frame clonotypes and omits some of them. Of over 2 million clones in the sample, 90% to 95% were seen once. The sample taken for sequencing was naive CD4+ T cells sorted from blood. Specified subset: CD45RA+ positively selected. The source is a man between 18 and 35 years old in good health.

CDR3 DNA sequence: TGTGCCAGCAGTTTAAAGGCTAGCGGGAGCCCAGATACGCAGTATTTT. Its protein product is CASSLKASGSPDTQYF. V and J are TRBV27 and TRBJ2-3, with 10 bases aligning to TRBD2. The CDR3 is made up of 16 amino acids. V shed 2 bases, J shed 4 bases, and the junction held 6 bases outside the gene matches. Germline V CDR1 and CDR2: MNHEY, SMNVEV (reference sequence).

This clone turned up a few times. The chain is built from TRBV10-3 and TRBJ1-6; D not certain. V lost 3 bases and J lost 8, with 17 bases in between. Germline CDR1 and CDR2: ENHRY and SYGVKD. The CDR3 consists of 16 residues. As DNA, the CDR3 is TGTGCCATCAGTGATTTAGCCATACCTGGCGATTCACCCCTCCACTTT. This sequence encodes CAISDLAIPGDSPLHF.

The chain links TRBV5-1 to TRBJ2-7; TRBD2 matches at 11 bases. V lost 4 bases to trimming and J lost 4 bases; unmatched junction nucleotides: 7. Germline CDR1 SGHRS, CDR2 YFSETQ. This CDR3 is built from 15 residues. The CDR3 coding sequence is TGCGCCAGCAGCCCTACCGGGACTAGCGGTTACGAGCAGTACTTC. Its protein product is CASSPTGTSGYEQYF.

The chain is built from TRBV5-1 and TRBJ2-1; D uncertain. V dropped 4 bases and J dropped 4 bases, with 9 bases sitting between them. In germline, CDR1 is SGHRS, CDR2 YFSETQ. The CDR3 sequence is 13 residues long. CDR3 protein: CASSPVSYNEQFF. CDR3 nucleotide sequence: TGCGCCAGCAGCCCCGTATCTTACAATGAGCAGTTCTTC.

The chain is built from TRBV7-2 and TRBJ2-7; TRBD2 agrees at 11 bases. The CDR3 has 17 amino acids. In germline, CDR1 is SGHTA, CDR2 FQGNSA. J was trimmed by 6 bases and V by 3 bases; bases with no gene match: 13. The CDR3 reads CASSFPVLAGGRGEQYF. The CDR3 DNA is TGTGCCAGCAGCTTCCCCGTTCTAGCGGGAGGCCGGGGCGAGCAGTACTTC.

This clone was seen a few times. V usage is TRBV28 and J usage is TRBJ2-5; D may be TRBD1 or TRBD2 (5 bases each). Matching the DNA end better, TRBJ2-7 makes the J call doubtful. The germline CDR1 and CDR2 sequences are MDHEN and SYDVKM. The CDR3 length is 15 residues. Here the CDR3 DNA reads TGTGCCAGCAGTTCCCCAGGGAGTAATCTCTACGAGCAGTACTTC. Translated: CASSSPGSNLYEQYF.

The chain recombines TRBV28 with TRBJ2-1, with D uncertain. This CDR3 contains 11 residues. Germline V gene data show CDR1 as MDHEN and CDR2 as SYDVKM. Trimming took 10 bases from V and 10 from J, leaving 14 bases between them. As DNA, the CDR3 is TGTGCCACTAGAAGGGCGCGGGAGCAGTTCTTC. This sequence encodes CATRRAREQFF.

The chain carries TRBV10-2 and TRBJ2-3; perhaps TRBD1 as D (6 bases). Deletions cut 2 bases from V and 4 bases from J, with 13 bases between. Germline V lookup: CDR1 WSHSY, CDR2 SAAADI. The CDR3 covers 15 residues. The CDR3 loop is CASSEVGRGSDTQYF. In nucleotides, the CDR3 is TGCGCCAGCAGTGAGGTTGGCAGGGGATCAGATACGCAGTATTTT.